One T cell receptor beta chain is described in this entry. What this receptor recognizes is not known. Per-base quality was not reported, and no clone a single base away is much larger than it. Library preparation was by 5' RACE. Sequencer: Illumina HiSeq 2500. The second PCR ran for about 6 to 12 cycles and used a J-beta primer mix along with a sample-barcoded 5' primer. A template-switch 5' adaptor carrying 12 random nucleotides introduced a unique molecular identifier onto each TCR beta cDNA molecule. At least 3 million CDR3-containing paired-end reads were obtained from each sample. First-strand cDNA was synthesized from all RNA with the Mint cDNA synthesis kit, primed by a TRBC-specific oligonucleotide. Following uracil-DNA glycosylase treatment, all cDNA underwent a first 18-cycle PCR with the universal primers M1SS and BC2_uni_R. The published analysis was carried out like this. Each sample was normalized by randomly selecting 1 million high-quality reads, each carrying a distinct molecular identifier. Instead of being binned into consensus sequences, reads that shared molecular identifiers were thrown out. MiTCR, run with a Q25 quality threshold and the strictest error-elimination algorithm, handled CDR3 identification, clonotype clustering and error correction. A nonparametric unseen species model using Euler transformation provided a lower-bound estimate of total TCR beta diversity. The public reads were run again by TCRdb, first through fastp at Q25 and then through MiXCR, and only productive beta chains were kept. All rows with the same CDR3 protein become a single entry with the most common DNA and genes. The V and J calls shown here were made by TCRdb, not taken from the authors' results. Across this sample there are 1.5 million to 2 million distinct CDR3 sequences, with approximately 50% seen only once. Of the sample, roughly 2.1% falls within the top ten clones.

This sample was taken from a study of blood T cells in healthy people across ages (dated by TCRdb to about 2015). With respect to the entire study: In model experiments, template switching captured roughly one uniquely barcoded TCR beta cDNA molecule for every two T cells. Donors were grouped into four age groups: young (average 16 years), middle-aged (under 40), aged (about 60) and long-lived (82). Age-related changes in TCR beta repertoire diversity were measured in the study by deep sequencing normalized with unique cDNA molecular identifiers. The study analyzed two additional independent replicas of 1 million unique cDNA reads from the same blood draw for two donors, one aged 18 to 30 and one aged 80 or older. Donors of different ages were randomly distributed across sequencing lanes to avoid experimental bias. Summary of the overall study and its limitations: Observed TCR beta diversity per million T cells fell roughly linearly with age, and a significant reduction was already apparent by age about 38. Conclusive comparison of naive and antigen-experienced compartments was prevented by the profiling of bulk unsorted PBMCs. Donor CMV infection status was unknown, potentially confounding age-related changes in expanded clonotypes. There was a strong correlation between observed TCR beta diversity and the percentage of naive T cells measured by flow cytometry. Estimates of total diversity based on one million sequenced T cells were considered lower bounds and underestimates. The long-lived group showed more naive CD4+ T cells, fewer expanded clones and increased TCR diversity than the aged group, suggesting age selection.

The CDR3 runs 14 amino acids, cysteine and phenylalanine included. The sequence is cut down to CDR3 DNA, 42 bases in frame from base 1. The germline V gene (reference sequence) sets CDR1 to MNHEY and CDR2 to SMNVEV. The junction shows trimming of 3 bases on V and 5 bases on J, plus 13 bases between the germline ends. Donors were a few dozen systemically healthy Caucasian individuals from Russia aged roughly 6 to 90 years. Each donor gave 8 to 10 milliliters of peripheral blood, collected into EDTA-treated Vacutainer tubes. Ficoll-Paque density-gradient centrifugation was used to isolate PBMCs, with at least 7 million per sample. Trizol reagent was used to extract total RNA from the PBMCs, yielding at least 5.5 micrograms per sample. The percentages of naive CD45RAhigh/CD27high T cells were determined by flow cytometry on a PBMC aliquot from every donor.

The material sequenced was blood. This clonotype was obtained from a woman aged 40 to 50 in good health. The rearranged segments are TRBV27 and TRBJ2-5, and perhaps TRBD2 as D gene, on 6 matching bases. The CDR3 has the sequence CASSFSLGRETQYF. The bases read TGTGCCAGCAGTTTTTCCCTGGGGAGGGAGACCCAGTACTTC.